This T cell receptor beta chain stems from a study of long-term antiretroviral therapy in people with HIV (dated by TCRdb to between 2021 and 2024). Background for the entire study: The earliest samples were collected about a decade before the 2015 WHO recommendation for immediate ART, when ART was typically delayed until CD4 counts fell. Whether ART initiation and durable HIV suppression were associated with changes in peripheral blood TRB repertoire composition and diversity was tested in a retrospective serial study. A total of around 190 cryopreserved PBMC samples came from 25 to 35 adults with confirmed HIV infection and were collected serially over a mean of approximately six years (range 1-12). Among the 30 or so participants with HIV, about a dozen were female. No cross-contamination during QIAcube processing turned up in test extractions that ran a monoclonal T-cell line alongside approximately 35 polyclonal samples. General study outcomes and caveats: A significant increase in TRB diversity was found to be associated with ART initiation, although TRB diversity was observed to remain significantly below that of transplant donor controls even after long-term ART. Narrower CDR3 length ranges were observed in HIV repertoires than in controls, and an antigen-experienced repertoire with only a slight naive shift after ART was suggested by the network structure. Because pre-ART samples had limited cell numbers, unsorted PBMC were profiled rather than sorted CD4+ and CD8+ T cells. The samples span the years 2004 to 2017, and the ART regimens used at that time may not be as effective as current regimens. Inferences about post-ART repertoire changes were limited because no data were available on ART adherence, viral resistance or therapy changes. At every time point, the repertoire was dominated by expanded TRB clones first identified before ART initiation, although this dominance fluctuated and, in many PLHIV, declined after ART. Since PBMC availability was limited, sequencing covered only the TCR beta chain, with no alpha chain pairing.

V is cut back by 1 base and J by 4 bases, with 8 bases in the junction unmatched. Based on the germline V gene, the CDR1 and CDR2 sequences are SGHRS and YFSETQ. The CDR3 sequence holds 15 residues, the cysteine and phenylalanine included. Just CDR3 DNA is preserved here, 45 bases in frame from base 1. Inclusion was restricted to participants for whom at least one PBMC sample before ART initiation and at least two post-ART samples were available. Every participant with HIV received treatment in the United States of America. Cryopreserved samples of 1-10 million PBMC were thawed and washed before DNA extraction. At the time of the earliest PBMC sample, participants with HIV were aged between about 20 and 55 years. PBMC samples were contributed by each participant from 1-4 timepoints before ART initiation and 2-8 timepoints after ART initiation, with a median of 7 samples. For every participant, serial HIV viral load, CD4+ T-cell count, ART history and demographic data were obtained. Genomic DNA was extracted from unsorted PBMC with a Qiagen kit on a QIAcube, processed in batches of 12 samples.

Sequencing of the TRB variable region was done with the immunoSEQ hsTCRB v3.0 assay at survey level resolution. The target sequencing depth for TRB was about 40,000-55,000 T-cell genomes per sample. Pooled TRB libraries were sequenced on an Illumina MiSeq with a v3 150-cycle kit. In the source study's methods: Repertoire analysis was run in R within a reproducible Nextflow workflow that covered QC, data transformation and analysis. LymphoSeq2, an R package for exploring AIRR-Seq data, was used to implement custom analyses. A handful of samples yielding fewer than 5000 total TRB sequences were excluded, leaving approximately 190 analyzed HIV repertoires. Among the 188 retained HIV repertoires, 55 to 60 were collected before ART initiation and fewer than 150 were collected after ART initiation. Each repertoire was downsampled to 5000 TRB nucleotide sequences, and summary statistics were averaged across 100 downsampling iterations. The analysis kept only TRB sequences whose CDR3 regions were at least seven amino acids long. Two measures captured diversity: a Shannon entropy-derived clonality score and the Gini coefficient. In repertoire networks, the top 5000 CDR3 amino acid sequences were linked whenever an edit distance of one separated two sequences. GLIPH2 predicted antigen specificity groups and MHC restriction for TRB CDR3 amino acid sequences. CDR3 amino acid sequences were matched against VDJdb and McPAS-TCR to flag known CMV, EBV, HIV or tissue antigen associations. Pre-ART, post-ART and control groups were compared with Wilcoxon signed-rank tests and Holm-Bonferroni correction. The table comes from immuneACCESS by way of TCRdb, which keeps in-frame sequences with V and J called. Part of the clones is missing from these tables; in studies checked, under half for an unresolved V gene and the rest for unknown reasons. For V, J and clone size, that table is used; D and trimming come from the DNA. The sample table records tens of thousands of clones; around 80% of these occur just once. About 5.7% of the sample goes to the ten largest clones.

Turning to this clone: The target of this receptor is not known. The record has no base qualities; no much larger clone is one base away.

The sample here was unsorted PBMCs, taken 0.6 years after starting antiretroviral therapy. This sequence originates from a man between 18 and 29 years old with HIV. This sequence uses TRBV5-1 and TRBJ2-7, with 7 central nucleotides matching TRBD2. The CDR3 protein is CASSLSASGPYEQYF. The nucleotide sequence is TGCGCCAGCAGCTTGTCGGCTAGCGGACCGTACGAGCAGTACTTC.